This T cell receptor (beta chain) was observed in a study of technical replicates of blood from a handful of donors. The CDR3 runs 15 residues. Trimming took off 2 bases at V and 2 bases at J, with 8 bases between the two ends. CDR1 and CDR2 (germline): SGDLS, YYNGEE. Libraries were prepared by immunoSEQ multiplex PCR; TCRdb keeps only in-frame clonotypes and omits some of them. The data hold about 88,000 clones, with 92% observed a single time. The source is a human donor in good health. Sequencing was carried out using T cells isolated from PBMCs. The chain carries TRBV9 and TRBJ2-6, with D possibly matching TRBD2 (6 bases). The CDR3 is CASSVSGAGANVLTF. In DNA, the CDR3 is TGTGCCAGCAGCGTTTCGGGGGCTGGGGCCAACGTCCTGACTTTC.